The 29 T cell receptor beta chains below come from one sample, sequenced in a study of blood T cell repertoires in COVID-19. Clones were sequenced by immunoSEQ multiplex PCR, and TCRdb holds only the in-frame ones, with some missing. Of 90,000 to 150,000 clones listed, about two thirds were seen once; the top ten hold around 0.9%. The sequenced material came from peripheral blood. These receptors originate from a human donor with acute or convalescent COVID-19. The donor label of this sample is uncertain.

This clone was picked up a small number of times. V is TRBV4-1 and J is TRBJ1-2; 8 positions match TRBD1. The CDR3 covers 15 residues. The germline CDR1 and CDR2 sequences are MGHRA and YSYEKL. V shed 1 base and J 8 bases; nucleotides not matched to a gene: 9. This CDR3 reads CASSQVGDRSLGYTF. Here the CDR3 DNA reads TGCGCCAGCAGCCAAGTTGGGGACAGGTCTCTGGGCTACACCTTC.

In DNA, the CDR3 is TGTGCCAGCAGCCAAGATTCGCGGAATGAGCAGTTCTTC. Residues: CASSQDSRNEQFF. This chain connects TRBV4-2 to TRBJ2-1; D gene unclear. Germline CDR1 and CDR2: LGHNA and YNFKEQ. The CDR3 is made up of 13 amino acids. V was clipped by 0 bases and J by 7 bases, with 7 bases between them.

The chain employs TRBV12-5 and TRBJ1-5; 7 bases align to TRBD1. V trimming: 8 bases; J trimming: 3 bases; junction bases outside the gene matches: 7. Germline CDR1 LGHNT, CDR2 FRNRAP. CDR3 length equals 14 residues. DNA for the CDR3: TGTGCTAGTTCCAGGGGGTTGAACAATCAGCCCCAGCATTTT. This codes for CASSRGLNNQPQHF.

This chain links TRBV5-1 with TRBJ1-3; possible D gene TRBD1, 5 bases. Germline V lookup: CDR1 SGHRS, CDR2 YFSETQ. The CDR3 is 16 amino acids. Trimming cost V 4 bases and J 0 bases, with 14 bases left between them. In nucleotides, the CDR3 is TGCGCCAGCAGCCGAAGACAGCGTACCTCTGGAAACACCATATATTTT. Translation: CASSRRQRTSGNTIYF.

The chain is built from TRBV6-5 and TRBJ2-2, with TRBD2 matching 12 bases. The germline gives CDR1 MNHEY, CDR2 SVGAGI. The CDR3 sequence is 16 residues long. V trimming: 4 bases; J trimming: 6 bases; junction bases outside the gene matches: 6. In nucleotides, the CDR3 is TGTGCCAGCAGTTCTCGACTAGCGGGGGCCCCCGGGGAGCTGTTTTTT. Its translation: CASSSRLAGAPGELFF.

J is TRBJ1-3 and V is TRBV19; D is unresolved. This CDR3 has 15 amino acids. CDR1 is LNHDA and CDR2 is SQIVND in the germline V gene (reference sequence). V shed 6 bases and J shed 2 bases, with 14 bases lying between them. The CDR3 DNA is TGTGCCAGTAGCCCCGCGGGGTTACCTGGAAACACCATATATTTT. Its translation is CASSPAGLPGNTIYF.

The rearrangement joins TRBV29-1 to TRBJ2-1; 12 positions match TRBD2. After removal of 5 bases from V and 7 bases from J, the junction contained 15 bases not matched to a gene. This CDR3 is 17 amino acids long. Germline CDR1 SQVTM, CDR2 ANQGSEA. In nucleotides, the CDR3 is TGCAGCGTTCATTACGGGGCCGGACTAGCGGGGATGAATGAGCAGTTCTTC. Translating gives CSVHYGAGLAGMNEQFF.

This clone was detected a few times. CDR3 coding DNA: TGTGCCAGCAGTGACGAACCCGGGACAGGAGGGCTTCCTGGCTACACCTTC. Translated, it gives CASSDEPGTGGLPGYTF. This rearrangement joins TRBV2 to TRBJ1-2; the match to TRBD1 covers 8 bases. CDR1 SNHLY and CDR2 FYNNEI come from the germline V gene. The CDR3 is 17 residues long. V was clipped by 3 bases and J by 7 bases; unmatched bases: 16.

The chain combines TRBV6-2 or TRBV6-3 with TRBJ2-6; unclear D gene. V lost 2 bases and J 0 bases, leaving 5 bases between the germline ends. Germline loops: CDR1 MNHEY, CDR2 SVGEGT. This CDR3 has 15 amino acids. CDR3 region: CASSYDNSGANVLTF. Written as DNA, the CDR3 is TGTGCCAGCAGTTACGACAACTCTGGGGCCAACGTCCTGACTTTC.

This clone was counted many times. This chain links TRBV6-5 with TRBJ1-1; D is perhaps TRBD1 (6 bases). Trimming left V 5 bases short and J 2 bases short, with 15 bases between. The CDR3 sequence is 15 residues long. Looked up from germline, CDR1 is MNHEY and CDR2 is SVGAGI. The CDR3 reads CASSTKNRENTEAFF. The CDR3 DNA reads TGTGCCAGCAGTACCAAGAACAGGGAAAACACTGAAGCTTTCTTT.

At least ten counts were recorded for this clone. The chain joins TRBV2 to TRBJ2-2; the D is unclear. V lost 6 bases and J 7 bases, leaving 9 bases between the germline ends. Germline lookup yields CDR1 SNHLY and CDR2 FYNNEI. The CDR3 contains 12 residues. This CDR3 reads CASSENLGELFF. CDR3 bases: TGTGCCAGCAGCGAAAATCTCGGGGAGCTGTTTTTT.

In DNA form, the CDR3 reads TGTGCCTGGAGTGGGGGGGGACAGGGCTCCGAAAAACTGTTTTTT. Amino acid sequence: CAWSGGGQGSEKLFF. The gene calls are TRBV30 and TRBJ1-4; 9 bases map to TRBD1. This CDR3 has 15 residues. Trimming took 1 base from V and 8 from J; bases not matched to a gene: 8. From germline, CDR1 is GTSNPN and CDR2 SVGIG (reference sequence).

This chain's CDR3 is CASSGGQGAFTGELFF. The CDR3 DNA is TGCGCCAGCAGCGGGGGACAGGGGGCTTTCACCGGGGAGCTGTTTTTT. The rearrangement joins TRBV5-1 to TRBJ2-2; 12 nucleotides agree with TRBD1. The CDR3 runs 16 residues. Per germline, CDR1 SGHRS and CDR2 YFSETQ. V lost 4 bases and J lost 4; bases outside the gene matches: 5.

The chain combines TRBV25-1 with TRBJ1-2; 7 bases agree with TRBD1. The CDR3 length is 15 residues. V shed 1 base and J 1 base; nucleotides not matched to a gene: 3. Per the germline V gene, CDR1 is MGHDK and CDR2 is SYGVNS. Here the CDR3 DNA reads TGTGCCAGCAGTGAATTCGGGACAGATAACTATGGCTACACCTTC. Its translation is CASSEFGTDNYGYTF.

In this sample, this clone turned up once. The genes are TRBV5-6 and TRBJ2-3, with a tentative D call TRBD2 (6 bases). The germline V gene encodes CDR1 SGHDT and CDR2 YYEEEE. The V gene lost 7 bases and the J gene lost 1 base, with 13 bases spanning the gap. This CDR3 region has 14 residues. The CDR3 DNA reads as TGTGCCAGCGAGACGGGGGTGGGCACAGATACGCAGTATTTT. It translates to CASETGVGTDTQYF.

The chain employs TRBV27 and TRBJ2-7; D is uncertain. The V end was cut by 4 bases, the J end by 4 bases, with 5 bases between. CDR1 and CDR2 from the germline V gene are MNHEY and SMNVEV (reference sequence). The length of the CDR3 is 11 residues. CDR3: CASSSEYEQYF. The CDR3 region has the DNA TGTGCCAGCAGTTCGGAGTACGAGCAGTACTTC.

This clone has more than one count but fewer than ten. The DNA for the CDR3 is TGTGCCAGCAGCTCGCCCGGGCAGGGAGGATTCTTGGGCTATGGCTACACCTTC. Residues: CASSSPGQGGFLGYGYTF. This rearrangement joins TRBV5-6 to TRBJ1-2; perhaps TRBD1 as D (5 bases). CDR3 length: 18 residues. V lost 3 bases, J lost 4 bases, and 25 bases lay in between. CDR1 and CDR2 from the germline V gene are SGHDT and YYEEEE.

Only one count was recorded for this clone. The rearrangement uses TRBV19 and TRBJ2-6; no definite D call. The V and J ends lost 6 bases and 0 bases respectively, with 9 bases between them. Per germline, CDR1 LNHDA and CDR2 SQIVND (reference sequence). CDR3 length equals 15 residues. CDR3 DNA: TGTGCCAGTAGCCCCCTGCGCTCTGGGGCCAACGTCCTGACTTTC. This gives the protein CASSPLRSGANVLTF.

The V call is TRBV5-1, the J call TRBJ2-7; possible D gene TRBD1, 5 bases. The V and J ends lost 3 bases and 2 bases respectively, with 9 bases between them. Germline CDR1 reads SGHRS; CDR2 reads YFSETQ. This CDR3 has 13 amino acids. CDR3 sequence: CASSSQATYEQYF. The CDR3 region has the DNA TGCGCCAGCAGCTCACAGGCTACCTACGAGCAGTACTTC.

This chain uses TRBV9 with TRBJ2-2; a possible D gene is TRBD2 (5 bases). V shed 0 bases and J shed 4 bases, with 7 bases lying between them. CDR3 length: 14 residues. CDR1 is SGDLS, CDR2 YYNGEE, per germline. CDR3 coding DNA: TGTGCCAGCAGCGTAGCGGCGGGCACCGGGGAGCTGTTTTTT. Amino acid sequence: CASSVAAGTGELFF.

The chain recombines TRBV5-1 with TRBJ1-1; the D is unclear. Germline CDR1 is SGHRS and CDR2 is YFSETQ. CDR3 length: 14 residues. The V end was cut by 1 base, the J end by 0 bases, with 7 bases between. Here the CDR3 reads CASSLPDMNTEAFF. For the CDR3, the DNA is TGCGCCAGCAGCTTGCCCGACATGAACACTGAAGCTTTCTTT.

This CDR3 reads CASSLPGGPGSEQFF. In nucleotides, the CDR3 is TGCGCCAGCAGCCTGCCGGGGGGGCCAGGGAGTGAGCAGTTCTTC. The J gene is TRBJ2-1, the V gene TRBV5-1, with TRBD2 identical over 8 bases. With V trimmed by 4 bases and J by 9 bases, 12 bases remained unmatched. The CDR3 has 15 residues. The germline V gene has CDR1 SGHRS and CDR2 YFSETQ. Full variable domain (outside the CDR3, taken from reference TRBV5-1 and TRBJ2-1): KAGVTQTPRYLIKTRGQQVTLSCSPISGHRSVSWYQQTPGQGLQFLFEYFSETQRNKGNFPGRFSGRQFSNSRSEMNVSTLELGDSALYLCASSLPGGPGSEQFFGPGTRLTVL.

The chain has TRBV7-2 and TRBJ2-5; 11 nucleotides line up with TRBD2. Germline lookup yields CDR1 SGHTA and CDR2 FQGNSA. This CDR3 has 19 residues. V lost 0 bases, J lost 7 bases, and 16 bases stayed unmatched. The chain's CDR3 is CASSLATLAGDLRQGTQYF. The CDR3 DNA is TGTGCCAGCAGCTTAGCGACACTAGCGGGGGATCTAAGACAGGGGACCCAGTACTTC.

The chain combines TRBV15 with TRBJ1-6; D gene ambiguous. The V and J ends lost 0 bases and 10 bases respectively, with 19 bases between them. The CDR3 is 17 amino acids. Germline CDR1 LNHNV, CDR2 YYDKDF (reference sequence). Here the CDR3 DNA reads TGTGCCACCAGCAGAGATTATCAAGAAGTGAGGTCGTCACCCCTCCACTTT. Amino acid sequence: CATSRDYQEVRSSPLHF.

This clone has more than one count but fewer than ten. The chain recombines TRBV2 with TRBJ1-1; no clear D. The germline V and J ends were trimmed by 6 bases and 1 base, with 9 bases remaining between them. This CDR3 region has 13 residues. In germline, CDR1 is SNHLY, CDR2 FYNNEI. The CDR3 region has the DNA TGTGCCAGCAGGCCGACAAAGAACACTGAAGCTTTCTTT. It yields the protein CASRPTKNTEAFF.

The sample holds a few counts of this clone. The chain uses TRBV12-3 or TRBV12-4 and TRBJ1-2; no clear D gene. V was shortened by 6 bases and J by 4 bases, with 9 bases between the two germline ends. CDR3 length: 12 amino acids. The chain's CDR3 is CASSLAGYGYTF. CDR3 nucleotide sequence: TGTGCCAGCAGCTTGGCAGGCTATGGCTACACCTTC.

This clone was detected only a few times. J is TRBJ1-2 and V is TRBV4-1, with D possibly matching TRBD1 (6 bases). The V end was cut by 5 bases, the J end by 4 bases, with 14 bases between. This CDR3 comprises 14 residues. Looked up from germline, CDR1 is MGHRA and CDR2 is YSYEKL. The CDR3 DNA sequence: TGCGCCAGCAGCACCAGGGGCCAGGGCTATGGCTACACCTTC. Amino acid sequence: CASSTRGQGYGYTF.

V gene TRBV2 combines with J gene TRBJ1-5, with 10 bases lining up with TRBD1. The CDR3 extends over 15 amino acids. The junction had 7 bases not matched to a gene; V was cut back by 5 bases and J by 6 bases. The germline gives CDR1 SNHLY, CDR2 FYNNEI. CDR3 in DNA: TGTGCCAGCAGTCCGGACAGGGGGGGTGTTCAGCCCCAGCATTTT. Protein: CASSPDRGGVQPQHF.

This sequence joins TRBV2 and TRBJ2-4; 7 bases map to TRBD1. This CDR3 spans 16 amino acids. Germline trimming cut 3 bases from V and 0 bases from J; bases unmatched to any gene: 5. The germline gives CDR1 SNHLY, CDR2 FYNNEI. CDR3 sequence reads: CASSDGTERAKNIQYF. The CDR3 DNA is TGTGCCAGCAGTGACGGGACAGAGAGAGCCAAAAACATTCAGTACTTC.